A selection of T cell receptor beta chains follows, all from one sample in a study of vaccination effects on CD4 cells after COVID-19. TCRdb's table, derived via immunoSEQ multiplex PCR, lists solely in-frame clones and lacks some. Counted here are just under 65,000 clones, approximately 71% occurring once; the ten biggest clones make up approximately 3.7%. The antigens of these receptors remain unknown. Sequencing was performed on CD4+ T cells from PBMCs cultured with HCoV-OC43 spike peptides, taken before COVID-19 vaccination. The receptor source for this set is a human donor who received a COVID-19 vaccine. CDR3s include the opening cysteine and the closing phenylalanine or tryptophan. A D gene is named only where the DNA matches it firmly. A row's size may be missing; if present it is once, few, many or a size class.

J gene | V gene | clone size | D gene | CDR3 protein | CDR3 DNA
TRBJ2-2 | TRBV11-2 | - | TRBD1 | CASRTPGQGVTGELFF | TGTGCCAGCAGAACTCCGGGACAGGGGGTCACCGGGGAGCTGTTTTTT
TRBJ2-6 | TRBV30 | few | TRBD1 | CAWRGQGSSGANVLTF | TGTGCCTGGAGGGGACAGGGGAGCTCTGGGGCCAACGTCCTGACTTTC
TRBJ1-1 | TRBV7-9 | - | - | CASSLNPGTATEAFF | TGTGCCAGCAGCTTAAACCCAGGGACGGCAACTGAAGCTTTCTTT
TRBJ2-3 | TRBV14 | - | - | CASSQEWVDTQYF | TGTGCCAGCAGCCAAGAATGGGTAGATACGCAGTATTTT
TRBJ1-2 | TRBV5-5 | once | - | CASSLWTDYGYTF | TGTGCCAGCAGCTTGTGGACAGACTATGGCTACACCTTC
TRBJ1-2 | TRBV10-3 | - | TRBD1 | CAISESQGGYGYTF | TGTGCCATCAGTGAGTCGCAGGGGGGATATGGCTACACCTTC
TRBJ1-3 | TRBV9 | few | - | CASSPSRNSGNTIYF | TGTGCCAGCAGCCCCTCTCGGAACTCTGGAAACACCATATATTTT
TRBJ2-3 | TRBV7-2 | - | TRBD2 | CASSLGQREYTDTQYF | TGTGCCAGCAGCTTAGGGCAGCGGGAGTACACAGATACGCAGTATTTT
TRBJ1-4 | TRBV6-5 | - | - | CASRNDLNANEKLFF | TGTGCCAGCAGGAATGACCTCAATGCTAATGAAAAACTGTTTTTT
TRBJ1-2 | TRBV5-4 | - | - | CASSSRQQNYGYTF | TGTGCCAGCAGCTCGCGACAGCAAAACTATGGCTACACCTTC
TRBJ2-1 | TRBV24-1 | few | TRBD1 | CATRDRVFREQFF | TGTGCCACCAGAGACAGGGTATTTCGTGAGCAGTTCTTC
TRBJ1-1 | TRBV6-5 | - | TRBD1 | CASSYFGQGPTEAFF | TGTGCCAGCAGTTACTTCGGACAGGGTCCCACTGAAGCTTTCTTT
TRBJ1-3 | TRBV25-1 | few | - | CASTPDRNGNTIYF | TGTGCCAGCACCCCCGACAGGAATGGAAACACCATATATTTT
TRBJ2-5 | TRBV5-1 | - | - | CASSLGEETQYF | TGCGCCAGCAGCTTGGGGGAAGAGACCCAGTACTTC
TRBJ1-2 | TRBV2 | - | - | CASSEARVGGGYGYTF | TGTGCCAGCAGTGAAGCGCGGGTAGGGGGAGGGTATGGCTACACCTTC
TRBJ1-4 | TRBV5-6 | - | TRBD1 | CASSFGQGREKLFF | TGTGCCAGCAGCTTTGGACAGGGTCGGGAAAAACTGTTTTTT
TRBJ2-5 | TRBV28 | - | TRBD2 | CASSSQRGGLETQYF | TGTGCCAGCAGTTCACAGCGGGGGGGCCTGGAGACCCAGTACTTC
TRBJ2-1 | TRBV27 | - | TRBD2 | CASSRSGVDPSSYNEQFF | TGTGCCAGCTCGAGAAGCGGGGTCGATCCGAGCTCCTACAATGAGCAGTTCTTC
TRBJ1-4 | TRBV6-6 | - | TRBD1 | CASSTLGQGNEKLFF | TGTGCCAGCAGTACCCTCGGACAGGGAAATGAAAAACTGTTTTTT
TRBJ1-4 | TRBV6-5 | - | - | CASRGREKLFF | TGTGCCAGCAGGGGGCGGGAAAAACTGTTTTTT
TRBJ2-1 | TRBV7-7 | - | TRBD2 | CASSTGGANEQFF | TGTGCCAGCAGCACCGGGGGGGCGAATGAGCAGTTCTTC
TRBJ2-1 | TRBV24-1 | - | - | CATSRGNSYNEQFF | TGTGCCACCTCAAGGGGAAACTCCTACAATGAGCAGTTCTTC
TRBJ2-5 | TRBV4-1 | once | - | CASSQDLVGGAATQETQYF | TGCGCCAGCAGCCAAGATTTGGTCGGTGGAGCAGCCACCCAAGAGACCCAGTACTTC
TRBJ1-2 | TRBV30 | - | - | CARGAVRGYTF | TGTGCCCGCGGGGCTGTGAGGGGCTACACCTTC
TRBJ1-3 | TRBV29-1 | - | TRBD1 | CSAETGGAGNTIYF | TGCAGCGCCGAAACAGGGGGAGCTGGAAACACCATATATTTT
TRBJ2-3 | TRBV7-6 | - | TRBD2 | CASSLGSGASTDTQYF | TGTGCCAGCAGCTTAGGTAGCGGGGCTAGCACAGATACGCAGTATTTT
TRBJ1-2 | TRBV5-1 | - | - | CASSSYTESLGGYTF | TGCGCCAGCAGCTCCTACACGGAATCTCTGGGGGGCTACACCTTC
TRBJ1-1 | TRBV3-1/TRBV3-2 | few | - | CASSPTKPHPGTAFF | TGTGCCAGCAGCCCCACGAAGCCTCATCCAGGGACAGCTTTCTTT
TRBJ1-1 | TRBV5-8 | - | - | CASPSRPGRVRNTEAFF | TGTGCCAGCCCATCAAGGCCTGGTCGAGTCCGGAACACTGAAGCTTTCTTT
TRBJ2-3 | TRBV27 | - | TRBD1 | CASRLPGTGTDTQYF | TGTGCCAGCAGACTCCCCGGGACAGGGACAGATACGCAGTATTTT
TRBJ2-2 | TRBV14 | - | TRBD1 | CASSQRQGARSGELFF | TGTGCCAGCAGCCAAAGACAGGGGGCGCGTTCCGGGGAGCTGTTTTTT
TRBJ2-5 | TRBV5-1 | - | - | CASSLAETQYF | TGCGCCAGCAGCTTGGCAGAGACCCAGTACTTC
TRBJ1-3 | TRBV18 | - | - | CASSQSGPTSGNTIYF | TGTGCCAGCTCACAATCGGGGCCTACCTCTGGAAACACCATATATTTT
TRBJ2-1 | TRBV30 | - | TRBD2 | CAWSRTPGLAGGRDEQFF | TGTGCCTGGAGCCGTACCCCAGGACTAGCGGGGGGGCGAGATGAGCAGTTCTTC
TRBJ1-1 | TRBV3-1/TRBV3-2 | - | - | CASSQSTEAFF | TGTGCCAGCAGCCAGAGCACTGAAGCTTTCTTT
TRBJ2-3 | TRBV12-3/TRBV12-4 | - | - | CASRRTADTQYF | TGTGCCAGCAGAAGGACCGCAGATACGCAGTATTTT
TRBJ1-4 | TRBV5-4 | - | - | CASSFPGADEKLFF | TGTGCCAGCAGCTTCCCGGGGGCGGATGAAAAACTGTTTTTT
TRBJ2-3 | TRBV6-1 | - | - | CASSEGQSHTQYF | TGTGCCAGCAGTGAAGGACAGTCTCATACGCAGTATTTT
TRBJ2-6 | TRBV4-3 | - | - | CASSQEHSSGANVLTF | TGCGCCAGCAGCCAAGAGCACAGCTCTGGGGCCAACGTCCTGACTTTC
TRBJ1-2 | TRBV5-4 | - | - | CASSLYAYYGYTF | TGTGCCAGCAGCTTGTACGCCTACTATGGCTACACCTTC
TRBJ1-2 | TRBV29-1 | - | - | CSVEDPRGDGNYGYTF | TGCAGCGTTGAAGATCCGAGGGGGGATGGTAACTATGGCTACACCTTC
TRBJ2-5 | TRBV24-1 | - | - | CATSDNEGLQETQYF | TGTGCCACCAGTGACAATGAGGGACTCCAAGAGACCCAGTACTTC
TRBJ1-1 | TRBV10-2 | - | - | CASNLGDGSNTEAFF | TGCGCCAGCAATCTCGGGGACGGGAGCAACACTGAAGCTTTCTTT
TRBJ2-1 | TRBV6-6 | once | - | CASSYTNEQFF | TGTGCCAGCAGTTACACCAATGAGCAGTTCTTC
TRBJ2-2 | TRBV5-1 | - | TRBD1 | CASAHPTGETGELFF | TGCGCCAGCGCCCACCCGACAGGGGAGACCGGGGAGCTGTTTTTT
TRBJ1-4 | TRBV28 | - | - | CASLGYRVPEKLFF | TGTGCCAGTTTAGGTTATAGGGTTCCTGAAAAACTGTTTTTT
TRBJ1-5 | TRBV15 | - | - | CATSGGSINQPQHF | TGTGCCACCAGCGGCGGGTCGATCAATCAGCCCCAGCATTTT
TRBJ1-5 | TRBV28 | once | TRBD1 | CASSPGGTGNQPQHF | TGTGCCAGCAGTCCGGGAGGGACAGGCAATCAGCCCCAGCATTTT